This T cell receptor (beta chain) was identified during a study of blood T cell repertoires in COVID-19. Study as a whole: Sites across the United States, Italy and Spain contributed samples from acute and convalescent COVID-19.

The protocol was immunoSEQ multiplex PCR, while the TCRdb copy is restricted to in-frame clones and leaves out a portion. Of 140,000 or so clones in the sample, over 80% were seen once. V dropped 5 bases and J dropped 1; count of bases not matched to a gene: 3. Germline values: CDR1 KGHDR, CDR2 SFDVKD. The CDR3 runs to 15 residues. The gene calls are TRBV24-1 and TRBJ2-3; 9 bases line up with TRBD2. Input material: peripheral blood. The TCR originated in a woman aged 45-59 years with acute or convalescent COVID-19. In nucleotides, the CDR3 is TGTGCCACCAGTGGTGTAGCGGGAGGCACAGATACGCAGTATTTT. This encodes CATSGVAGGTDTQYF.